The 8 T cell receptor beta chains presented below share a single source sample, sequenced in a study of regulatory T cells in long-lasting Graves disease. With iRepertoire HTBI primers and Arm-PCR of CDR3 regions, TCR beta libraries were built. MiXCR was run by TCRdb on the multiplex PCR reads, yielding one entry per CDR3 protein. The sample has hundreds of thousands of distinct CDR3 sequences; about 12% are singletons. Time point reported: newly diagnosed GD, antithyroid drugs for less than 3 months. After RNA was extracted from PBMCs, the TCR library was made from it. These data were also filed under a second study, of T cells in Graves' hyperthyroidism and ophthalmopathy.

This material consisted of peripheral blood mononuclear cells (PBMCs), taken at new diagnosis, from a patient treated with antithyroid drugs. These receptor sequences come from a woman in her twenties or thirties with Graves disease.

This clonotype has ten or more counts. A junction end diverges from the germline sequence, so it may reflect a read error. The chain links TRBV11-2 to TRBJ2-2, with D tentatively TRBD1 or TRBD2 (6 bases each). CDR1 is SGHAT, CDR2 FQNNGV, per germline. The CDR3 spans 14 residues. CDR3 region: CAGRRGVRTGELFF. The CDR3 DNA follows: TGTGCCGGCAGGAGGGGGGTCCGGACCGGGGAGCTGTTTTTT.

This clonotype was counted between two and nine times. The genes are TRBV30 and TRBJ2-5; either TRBD1 or TRBD2 may fit D (5 bases each). Per the germline V gene, CDR1 is GTSNPN and CDR2 is SVGIG (reference sequence). V was clipped by 6 bases and J by 13 bases, with 21 bases between them. The CDR3 spans 12 residues. CDR3: CACKGDGGARYF. CDR3 nucleotides: TGTGCCTGTAAGGGAGATGGTGGGGCTCGGTACTTC. The full variable domain, in which reference TRBV30 and TRBJ2-5 provide the parts outside the CDR3, is SQTIHQWPATLVQPVGSPLSLECTVEGTSNPNLYWYRQAAGRGLQLLFYSVGIGQISSEVPQNLSASRPQDRQFILSSKKLLLSDSGFYLCACKGDGGARYFGPGTRLLVL.

There are many counts of this clonotype. The chain is built from TRBV11-2 and TRBJ2-1; TRBD2 aligns across 8 bases. The J segment lost 2 bases and the V segment lost 1 base, leaving 4 bases of the junction unmatched. There are 16 residues in the CDR3. Germline assignment: CDR1 SGHAT and CDR2 FQNNGV. CDR3 protein: CASSLGAGVPYNEQFF. CDR3 in DNA: TGTGCCAGCAGCTTAGGAGCGGGAGTTCCCTACAATGAGCAGTTCTTC.

There are a few counts of this clonotype. The chain uses TRBV28 and TRBJ1-1, with unresolved D. The CDR3 has 15 amino acids. The V gene's germline CDR1 is MDHEN and CDR2 SYDVKM. Trimming left V 7 bases short and J 0 bases short, with 15 bases between. The CDR3 nucleotides read TGTGCCAGCATCCTGTCGGGCTACATGAACACTGAAGCTTTCTTT. The encoded protein is CASILSGYMNTEAFF.

The V call is TRBV19, the J call TRBJ2-1; the D gene is possibly TRBD2 (5 bases). V was cut by 8 bases and J by 9 bases, with 11 bases left in between. Per germline, CDR1 LNHDA and CDR2 SQIVND (reference sequence). This CDR3 spans 11 amino acids. CDR3 sequence (DNA): TGTGCCAGTTCACTAGTATGTGAGCAGTTCTTC. It yields the protein CASSLVCEQFF.

A remark on this clonotype: A read error may be the cause here, since a much bigger clone is one base away. CDR3 nucleotides: TGTGCCAGCAGCCAAGCTGAGCTAGCAAGAACCAAAAACATTCAGTACTTC. Residues: CASSQAELARTKNIQYF. J is TRBJ2-4 and V is TRBV3-1, with D tentatively TRBD2 (5 bases). Germline V CDR1 and CDR2: LGHDT, YNNKEL (reference sequence). This CDR3 contains 17 residues. With 1 base removed from V and 2 bases from J, the gap between germline ends came to 15 bases.

This clonotype was seen at least ten times. This chain uses TRBV5-6 with TRBJ2-7, with D unclear. This CDR3 comprises 14 residues. Per germline, CDR1 SGHDT and CDR2 YYEEEE. V lost 3 bases to trimming and J lost 2 bases, with 12 bases between them. The chain's CDR3 is CASSYRGNTYEQYF. The CDR3 nucleotides read TGTGCCAGCAGCTATCGTGGAAACACCTACGAGCAGTACTTC.

This clonotype was detected ten times or more. The chain uses TRBV24-1 and TRBJ2-3; D could derive from TRBD1 or TRBD2 (5 bases each). The germline V and J ends were trimmed by 4 bases and 2 bases, with 15 bases remaining between them. The CDR3 consists of 16 residues. CDR1 is KGHDR, CDR2 SFDVKD, per germline. Here the CDR3 reads CATSEGTFLTTDTQYF. In nucleotides, the CDR3 is TGTGCCACCAGTGAGGGGACGTTCCTAACCACAGATACGCAGTATTTT.